The rows below give T cell receptor beta chains drawn from one sample of a study of blood T cells in healthy people across ages. MiXCR, applied by TCRdb to the 5' RACE reads, yields one record per CDR3 protein. The table lists some 1 million distinct CDR3 sequences, more than 35% of them singletons. Sequenced input: blood. These receptors came from a woman in her sixties in good health. The CDR3 runs from the conserved cysteine through the conserved F or W. The D gene is left open where the match is weak. Not all rows give a size; the values are once, few, many and, for expanded clones, a class.

clone size	V gene	J gene	D gene	CDR3 protein	CDR3 DNA
few	TRBV10-3	TRBJ2-7	NA	CAIEDRTSYEQYF	TGTGCCATCGAAGACAGGACATCCTACGAGCAGTACTTC
NA	TRBV11-2	TRBJ2-4	NA	CASRNRAVLNKDNEQYF	TGTGCCAGCAGAAATAGGGCGGTTCTTAATAAGGACAATGAGCAGTACTTC
NA	TRBV9	TRBJ2-3	TRBD2	CASSVGASGNTDTQYF	TGTGCCAGCAGCGTAGGGGCTAGCGGAAACACAGATACGCAGTATTTT
NA	TRBV6-5	TRBJ2-7	TRBD2	CASSDPTSGTPYEQYF	TGTGCCAGCAGTGACCCGACTAGCGGGACTCCCTACGAGCAGTACTTC
few	TRBV5-6	TRBJ2-7	TRBD1	CASSYRQGQNYEQYF	TGTGCCAGCAGCTACCGACAGGGGCAAAACTACGAGCAGTACTTC
NA	TRBV12-3/TRBV12-4	TRBJ2-3	TRBD2	CASSATGRADTQYF	TGTGCCAGCAGTGCGACCGGGAGGGCAGATACGCAGTATTTT
NA	TRBV2	TRBJ2-4	NA	CASSEPGHHNAKNIQYF	TGTGCCAGCAGTGAGCCGGGACACCACAACGCCAAAAACATTCAGTACTTC
NA	TRBV12-3/TRBV12-4	TRBJ2-1	TRBD2	CACSFSSGSVDEQFF	TGTGCCTGCAGTTTTTCTAGCGGGAGCGTCGATGAGCAGTTCTTC
NA	TRBV20-1	TRBJ1-5	NA	CSARDLSSGQPQHF	TGCAGTGCTAGAGATCTGTCATCGGGGCAGCCCCAGCATTTT
NA	TRBV29-1	TRBJ2-7	NA	CSVWTSSSYEQYF	TGCAGCGTTTGGACTTCGAGCTCCTACGAGCAGTACTTC
NA	TRBV7-9	TRBJ1-2	NA	CASSPEGGPPYGYTF	TGTGCCAGCAGCCCCGAGGGGGGTCCCCCTTATGGCTACACCTTC
NA	TRBV25-1	TRBJ1-2	TRBD1	CASSGRTTGTLYGYTF	TGTGCCAGCAGTGGGCGCACGACAGGGACCCTCTATGGCTACACCTTC
NA	TRBV27	TRBJ2-5	TRBD2	CASSRTSGKSNEQYF	TGTGCCAGCAGCCGGACTAGCGGGAAGTCAAATGAGCAGTACTTC
NA	TRBV6-2/TRBV6-3	TRBJ2-1	TRBD2	CASSYSVAGGYYKEQFF	TGTGCCAGCAGTTACTCGGTAGCGGGAGGTTACTACAAGGAGCAGTTCTTC
many	TRBV25-1	TRBJ2-7	NA	CASSEWYEQYF	TGTGCCAGCAGTGAATGGTACGAGCAGTACTTC
NA	TRBV25-1	TRBJ2-1	TRBD2	CASKGVPSGFSSYNEQFF	TGTGCCAGCAAAGGGGTGCCTAGCGGGTTCAGCTCCTACAATGAGCAGTTCTTC
few	TRBV13	TRBJ2-1	NA	CASSPGLRYNEQFF	TGTGCCAGCAGTCCGGGACTGAGATACAATGAGCAGTTCTTC
once	TRBV6-2/TRBV6-3	TRBJ2-5	NA	CASSYSSGLSQEAQYF	TGTGCCAGCAGTTACTCGAGTGGGCTGTCACAAGAGGCCCAGTACTTC
NA	TRBV27	TRBJ1-1	TRBD1	CASSIMTGTDGTEAFF	TGTGCCAGCAGTATCATGACCGGGACAGATGGGACTGAAGCTTTCTTT
few	TRBV5-1	TRBJ2-1	TRBD2	CASSFSSGRLGGEQFF	TGCGCCAGCAGCTTTTCTAGCGGGAGACTTGGCGGGGAGCAGTTCTTC
NA	TRBV6-5	TRBJ2-7	NA	CASSPPGQIYEQYF	TGTGCCAGCAGTCCCCCCGGCCAGATCTACGAGCAGTACTTC
NA	TRBV12-3/TRBV12-4	TRBJ2-5	NA	CASSPGGAIQETQYF	TGTGCCAGCAGCCCAGGTGGGGCTATCCAAGAGACCCAGTACTTC